The rows below give T cell receptor beta chains drawn from one sample of a study of cytomegalovirus exposure and HLA in healthy donors. Sequencing used immunoSEQ multiplex PCR; TCRdb keeps in-frame clones, though not all of them. This sample has a few hundred thousand clones, with over 60% found just once. Sequences were obtained from PBMCs. The receptors shown here come from a man between 18 and 29 years old in good health and CMV-seronegative. Both conserved end residues are part of each CDR3. A D gene is named only where the DNA matches it firmly. The size entry is marked missing in some rows and otherwise reads once, few, many or a size class.

j_call	clone_size	d_call	v_call	cdr3_aa	cdr3_nt
TRBJ2-1	.	TRBD1	TRBV6-5	CASGRGGAVNEQFF	TGTGCCAGCGGTCGAGGGGGCGCGGTAAATGAGCAGTTCTTC
TRBJ1-1	few	.	TRBV10-3	CAISRDTEAFF	TGTGCCATCAGCAGGGACACTGAAGCTTTCTTT
TRBJ1-6	once	.	TRBV6-6	CASSYSRGGGSPLHF	TGTGCCAGCAGTTACTCTCGAGGTGGCGGGTCACCCCTCCACTTT
TRBJ2-2	.	TRBD2	TRBV7-6	CASSYQLAGELTNTGELFF	TGTGCCAGCAGCTACCAACTAGCGGGGGAACTCACGAACACCGGGGAGCTGTTTTTT
TRBJ1-3	few	TRBD1	TRBV6-1	CASSARDRFSENTIYF	TGTGCCAGCAGTGCACGGGACAGGTTCTCTGAAAACACCATATATTTT
TRBJ2-2	.	.	TRBV30	CAWRVGGANTGELFF	TGTGCCTGGAGGGTGGGGGGGGCCAACACCGGGGAGCTGTTTTTT
TRBJ2-1	.	TRBD2	TRBV6-5	CASSHGTSEYNEQFF	TGTGCCAGCAGTCACGGGACTAGCGAATACAATGAGCAGTTCTTC
TRBJ2-1	.	TRBD2	TRBV5-4	CASSSELAGDRNEQFF	TGTGCCAGCAGCTCTGAACTAGCGGGGGACCGCAATGAGCAGTTCTTC
TRBJ1-5	.	.	TRBV7-8	CASSLAGQPQHF	TGTGCCAGCAGCTTAGCCGGGCAGCCCCAGCATTTT
TRBJ2-3	few	TRBD2	TRBV27	CASSLFLAGGLDTQYF	TGTGCCAGCAGTTTATTTTTAGCGGGCGGGCTGGATACGCAGTATTTT
TRBJ2-2	.	.	TRBV6-1	CASSEPPGAGELFF	TGTGCCAGCAGTGAACCCCCCGGGGCCGGGGAGCTGTTTTTT
TRBJ1-1	.	TRBD1	TRBV19	CASSISRTGNTEAFF	TGTGCCAGTAGTATCTCAAGGACAGGGAACACTGAAGCTTTCTTT
TRBJ1-6	.	TRBD1	TRBV7-9	CASSRQGSGSPLHF	TGTGCCAGCAGCCGACAGGGGTCGGGGTCACCCCTCCACTTT
TRBJ2-5	.	TRBD2	TRBV30	CAWSVAGTRTQYF	TGTGCCTGGAGTGTAGCGGGGACCCGGACCCAGTACTTC
TRBJ1-1	.	TRBD1	TRBV6-5	CASSPDRGQGTEAFF	TGTGCCAGCAGCCCGGACAGGGGGCAGGGCACTGAAGCTTTCTTT
TRBJ1-2	.	.	TRBV25-1	CASSELGADYGYTF	TGTGCCAGCAGTGAATTGGGGGCTGACTATGGCTACACCTTC
TRBJ2-2	.	TRBD1	TRBV25-1	CASIAGTGGDTGELFF	TGTGCCAGCATAGCTGGGACAGGGGGCGACACCGGGGAGCTGTTTTTT
TRBJ2-2	.	.	TRBV2	CASSVEALINTGELFF	TGTGCCAGCAGTGTGGAAGCGCTAATAAACACCGGGGAGCTGTTTTTT
TRBJ1-1	.	TRBD1	TRBV7-9	CASTAGRTGRPEAFF	TGTGCCAGCACCGCCGGACGGACAGGAAGACCTGAAGCTTTCTTT
TRBJ2-3	.	TRBD1	TRBV27	CASSLGTVSTDTQYF	TGTGCCAGCAGCCTAGGGACAGTTAGCACAGATACGCAGTATTTT
TRBJ2-3	.	TRBD1	TRBV11-2	CASSPSQGNTDTQYF	TGTGCCAGCAGCCCCTCACAGGGGAACACAGATACGCAGTATTTT
TRBJ2-3	.	.	TRBV5-1	CASSPTSSADDTQYF	TGCGCCAGCAGCCCGACCTCTAGTGCTGATGATACGCAGTATTTT
TRBJ2-3	.	.	TRBV10-3	CAISDPTGSADTQYF	TGTGCCATCAGTGACCCGACAGGCAGCGCAGATACGCAGTATTTT
TRBJ2-5	.	.	TRBV6-6	CASSFRGSRETQYF	TGTGCCAGCAGTTTCAGGGGTTCCCGAGAGACCCAGTACTTC
TRBJ2-5	.	TRBD2	TRBV2	CASRPGTSGRPKETQYF	TGTGCCAGCAGACCCGGGACTAGCGGGAGACCTAAGGAGACCCAGTACTTC
TRBJ2-5	.	TRBD2	TRBV11-2	CASSFQPSGNQETQYF	TGTGCCAGCAGCTTCCAACCTAGCGGAAACCAAGAGACCCAGTACTTC
TRBJ2-2	.	.	TRBV11-3	CASSPGRGNTGELFF	TGTGCCAGCAGCCCCGGACGGGGGAACACCGGGGAGCTGTTTTTT
TRBJ2-3	few	.	TRBV6-4	CASSMTDTDTQYF	TGTGCCAGCAGTATGACAGATACAGATACGCAGTATTTT
TRBJ2-1	.	.	TRBV28	CASSLKTRDEQFF	TGTGCCAGCAGTCTCAAGACTAGGGATGAGCAGTTCTTC
TRBJ2-5	.	TRBD1	TRBV5-1	CASRTAVGTEETQYF	TGCGCCAGCAGAACCGCCGTTGGGACAGAAGAGACCCAGTACTTC
TRBJ1-1	.	TRBD1	TRBV4-3	CASSQRTGTGSVTEAFF	TGCGCCAGCAGCCAACGAACCGGGACAGGCAGTGTCACTGAAGCTTTCTTT
TRBJ2-2	.	TRBD2	TRBV14	CASRPLAGTGELFF	TGTGCCAGCAGGCCACTAGCGGGGACCGGGGAGCTGTTTTTT
TRBJ2-7	.	TRBD2	TRBV4-3	CASSLGGEQYF	TGCGCCAGCAGCCTGGGGGGGGAGCAGTACTTC
TRBJ2-3	.	TRBD1	TRBV30	CAWSPGQGAQYF	TGTGCCTGGAGTCCCGGACAGGGAGCGCAGTATTTT
TRBJ2-7	.	TRBD1	TRBV19	CASSIQGAGYEQYF	TGTGCCAGTAGTATTCAGGGGGCAGGGTACGAGCAGTACTTC
TRBJ2-5	.	.	TRBV6-5	CASSYSYRDQETQYF	TGTGCCAGCAGTTACTCTTACAGGGACCAAGAGACCCAGTACTTC
TRBJ1-5	.	TRBD1	TRBV30	CAWGTGAFGNQPQHF	TGTGCCTGGGGGACAGGGGCGTTTGGCAATCAGCCCCAGCATTTT
TRBJ2-1	few	.	TRBV2	CASSFGGEQFF	TGTGCCAGCAGCTTCGGCGGAGAGCAGTTCTTC
TRBJ2-7	.	TRBD2	TRBV27	CASSLKPSGYEQYF	TGTGCCAGCAGTTTAAAGCCTAGCGGCTACGAGCAGTACTTC
TRBJ1-2	few	.	TRBV4-3	CASSQGGNYGYTF	TGCGCCAGCAGCCAGGGAGGGAACTATGGCTACACCTTC
TRBJ2-3	.	TRBD2	TRBV11-2	CASSWGGTDTQYF	TGTGCCAGCAGCTGGGGGGGAACAGATACGCAGTATTTT
TRBJ1-5	.	.	TRBV19	CASSIRQINQPQHF	TGTGCCAGTAGTATACGACAGATCAATCAGCCCCAGCATTTT
TRBJ2-7	.	TRBD1	TRBV6-1	CASSRDRKAYEQYF	TGTGCCAGCAGTCGGGACAGGAAGGCCTACGAGCAGTACTTC
TRBJ2-2	.	TRBD2	TRBV7-8	CASSLGTSGSSGELFF	TGTGCCAGCAGCCTAGGGACTAGCGGGAGTTCCGGGGAGCTGTTTTTT
TRBJ1-4	.	.	TRBV4-1	CASSWESTNEKLFF	TGCGCCAGCAGCTGGGAGTCAACTAATGAAAAACTGTTTTTT
TRBJ1-2	.	TRBD1	TRBV6-5	CASSRTGGDYGYTF	TGTGCCAGCAGCCGGACAGGGGGCGACTATGGCTACACCTTC
TRBJ2-1	many	TRBD2	TRBV10-3	CAIKGLAEYNEQFF	TGTGCCATCAAGGGACTAGCGGAGTACAATGAGCAGTTCTTC
TRBJ2-3	.	.	TRBV7-2	CAGDRLVVDTQYF	TGTGCCGGCGATAGACTAGTTGTCGATACGCAGTATTTT
TRBJ2-3	.	.	TRBV30	CAWGGDTQYF	TGTGCCTGGGGCGGAGATACGCAGTATTTT
TRBJ1-2	.	TRBD1	TRBV5-1	CASSSDRANYGYTF	TGCGCCAGCAGCTCGGACAGGGCTAACTATGGCTACACCTTC
TRBJ2-7	.	.	TRBV7-2	CASSLAAPAGYEQYF	TGTGCCAGCAGCTTAGCAGCCCCGGCGGGGTACGAGCAGTACTTC
TRBJ2-5	.	.	TRBV15	CATSRGSGSQETQYF	TGTGCCACCAGCAGAGGGTCGGGGTCCCAAGAGACCCAGTACTTC
TRBJ2-3	.	TRBD1	TRBV6-1	CASSPGTGWTDTQYF	TGTGCCAGCAGCCCCGGGACAGGGTGGACAGATACGCAGTATTTT
TRBJ2-5	.	TRBD2	TRBV5-8	CASSLWGLAGVGETQYF	TGTGCCAGCAGCTTGTGGGGACTAGCGGGAGTCGGGGAGACCCAGTACTTC
TRBJ2-7	.	TRBD2	TRBV5-6	CASSLVTSGRTNSYEQYF	TGTGCCAGCAGCTTAGTCACTAGCGGGAGAACTAATTCCTACGAGCAGTACTTC